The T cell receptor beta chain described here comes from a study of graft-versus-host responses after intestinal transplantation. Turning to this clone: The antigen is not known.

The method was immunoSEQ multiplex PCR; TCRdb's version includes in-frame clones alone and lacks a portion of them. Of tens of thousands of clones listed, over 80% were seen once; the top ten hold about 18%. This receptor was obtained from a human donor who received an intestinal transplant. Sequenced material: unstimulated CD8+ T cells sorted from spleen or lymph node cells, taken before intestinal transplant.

The CDR3 region is CASIWTGPNTEAFF. The CDR3 DNA is TGTGCCAGCATTTGGACAGGGCCGAACACTGAAGCTTTCTTT. The gene calls are TRBV2 and TRBJ1-1; 8 nucleotides match TRBD1. The CDR3 runs to 14 residues. V lost 7 bases and J lost 1; bases outside the gene matches: 5. Germline V lookup: CDR1 SNHLY, CDR2 FYNNEI.